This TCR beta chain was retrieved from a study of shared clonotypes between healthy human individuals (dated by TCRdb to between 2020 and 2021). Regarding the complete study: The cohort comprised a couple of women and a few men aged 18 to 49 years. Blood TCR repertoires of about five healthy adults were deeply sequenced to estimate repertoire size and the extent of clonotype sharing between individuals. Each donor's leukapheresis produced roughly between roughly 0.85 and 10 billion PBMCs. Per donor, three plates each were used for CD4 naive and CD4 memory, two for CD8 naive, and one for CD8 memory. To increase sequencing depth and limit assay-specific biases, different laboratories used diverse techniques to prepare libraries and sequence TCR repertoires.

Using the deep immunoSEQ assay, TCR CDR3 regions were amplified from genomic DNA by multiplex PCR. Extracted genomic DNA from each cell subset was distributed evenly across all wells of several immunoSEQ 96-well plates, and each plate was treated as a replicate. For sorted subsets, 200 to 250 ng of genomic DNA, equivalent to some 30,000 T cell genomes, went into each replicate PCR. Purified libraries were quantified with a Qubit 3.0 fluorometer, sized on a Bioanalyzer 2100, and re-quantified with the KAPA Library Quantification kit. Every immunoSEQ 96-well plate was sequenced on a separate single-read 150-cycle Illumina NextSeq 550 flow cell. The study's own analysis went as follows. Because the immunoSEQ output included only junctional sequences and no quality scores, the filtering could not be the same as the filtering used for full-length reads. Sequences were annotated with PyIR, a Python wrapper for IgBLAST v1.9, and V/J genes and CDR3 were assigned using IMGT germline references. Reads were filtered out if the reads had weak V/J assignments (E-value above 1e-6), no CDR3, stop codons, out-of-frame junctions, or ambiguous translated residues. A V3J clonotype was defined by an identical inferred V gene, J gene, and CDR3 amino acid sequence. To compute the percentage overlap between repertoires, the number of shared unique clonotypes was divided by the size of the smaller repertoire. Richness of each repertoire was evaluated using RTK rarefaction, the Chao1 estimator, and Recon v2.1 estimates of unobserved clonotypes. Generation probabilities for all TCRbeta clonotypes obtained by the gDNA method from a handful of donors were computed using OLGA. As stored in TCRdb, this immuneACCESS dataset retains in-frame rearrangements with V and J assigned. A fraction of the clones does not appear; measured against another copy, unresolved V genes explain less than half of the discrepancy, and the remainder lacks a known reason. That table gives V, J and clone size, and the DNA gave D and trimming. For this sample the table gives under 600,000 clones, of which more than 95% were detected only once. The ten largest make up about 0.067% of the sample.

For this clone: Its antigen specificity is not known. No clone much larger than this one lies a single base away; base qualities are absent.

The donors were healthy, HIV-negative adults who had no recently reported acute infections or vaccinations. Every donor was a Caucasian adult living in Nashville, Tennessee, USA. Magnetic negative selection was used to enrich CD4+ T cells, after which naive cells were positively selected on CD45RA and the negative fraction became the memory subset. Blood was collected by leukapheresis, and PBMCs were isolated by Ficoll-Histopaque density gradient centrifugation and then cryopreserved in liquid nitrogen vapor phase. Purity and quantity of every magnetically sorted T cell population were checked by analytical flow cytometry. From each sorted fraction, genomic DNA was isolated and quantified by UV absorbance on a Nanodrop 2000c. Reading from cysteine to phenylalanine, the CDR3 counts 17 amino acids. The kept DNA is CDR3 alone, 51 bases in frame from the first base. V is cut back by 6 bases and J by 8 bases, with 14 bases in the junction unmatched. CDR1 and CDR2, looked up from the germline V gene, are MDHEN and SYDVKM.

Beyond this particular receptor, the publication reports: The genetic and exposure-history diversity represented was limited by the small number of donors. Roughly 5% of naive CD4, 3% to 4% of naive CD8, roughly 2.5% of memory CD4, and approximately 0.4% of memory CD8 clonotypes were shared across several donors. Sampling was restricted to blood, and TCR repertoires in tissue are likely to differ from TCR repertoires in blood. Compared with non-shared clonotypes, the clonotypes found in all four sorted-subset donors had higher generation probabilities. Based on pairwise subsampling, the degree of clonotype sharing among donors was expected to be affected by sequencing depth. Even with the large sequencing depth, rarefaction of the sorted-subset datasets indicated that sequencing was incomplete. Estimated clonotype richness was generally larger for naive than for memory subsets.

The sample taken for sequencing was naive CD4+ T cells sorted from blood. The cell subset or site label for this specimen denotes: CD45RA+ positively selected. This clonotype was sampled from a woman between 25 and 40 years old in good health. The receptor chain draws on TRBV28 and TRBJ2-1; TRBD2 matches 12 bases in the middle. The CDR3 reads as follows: CASRLDPTSGRGYEQFF. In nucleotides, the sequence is TGTGCCAGCAGACTCGACCCGACTAGCGGGAGAGGATATGAGCAGTTCTTC. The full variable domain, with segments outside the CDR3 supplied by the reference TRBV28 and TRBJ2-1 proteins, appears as DVKVTQSSRYLVKRTGEKVFLECVQDMDHENMFWYRQDPGLGLRLIYFSYDVKMKEKGDIPEGYSVSREKKERFSLILESASTNQTSMYLCASRLDPTSGRGYEQFFGPGTRLTVL.